The present T cell receptor beta chain was sequenced within a study of blood T cell repertoires in COVID-19. The CDR3 spans 12 residues. Germline V gene sequence: CDR1 SGHTA, CDR2 FQGNSA. V lost 6 bases and J lost 11; bases outside the gene matches: 8. The table came from immunoSEQ multiplex PCR; TCRdb's copy has only in-frame clones and leaves some out. The top ten hold less than 55% of the sample, which has tens of thousands of clones, 65% to 85% seen once. The receptor comes from an elderly woman with active or convalescent COVID-19. The chain employs TRBV7-2 and TRBJ1-1, with 8 bases matching TRBD1. The sequenced material came from peripheral blood. CDR3 residues: CASSTRGLSAFF. The DNA for the CDR3 is TGTGCCAGCAGTACCAGGGGGCTGAGTGCTTTCTTT.